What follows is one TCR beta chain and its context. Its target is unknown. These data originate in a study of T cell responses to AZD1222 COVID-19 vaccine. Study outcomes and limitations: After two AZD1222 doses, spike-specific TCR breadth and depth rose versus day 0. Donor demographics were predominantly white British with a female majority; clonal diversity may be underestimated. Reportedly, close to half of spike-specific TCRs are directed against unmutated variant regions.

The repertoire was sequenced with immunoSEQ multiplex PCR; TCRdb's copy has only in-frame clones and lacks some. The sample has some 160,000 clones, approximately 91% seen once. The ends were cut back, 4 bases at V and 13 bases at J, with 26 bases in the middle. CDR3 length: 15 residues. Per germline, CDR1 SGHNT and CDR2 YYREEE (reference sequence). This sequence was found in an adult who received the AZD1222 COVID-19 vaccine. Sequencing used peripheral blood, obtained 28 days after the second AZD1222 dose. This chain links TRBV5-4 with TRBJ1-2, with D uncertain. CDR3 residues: CASSREVGNPGLCTF. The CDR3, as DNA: TGTGCCAGCAGCCGTGAGGTCGGGAATCCCGGTCTCTGCACCTTC.